This is a list of T cell receptor beta chains from one sample in a study of long-term antiretroviral therapy in people with HIV. The method was immunoSEQ multiplex PCR; TCRdb's version includes in-frame clones alone and lacks a portion of them. Of roughly 16,000 clones in the sample, 94% are singletons; the top ten hold 4.6%. The sequences come from unsorted PBMCs, collected nearly 6.5 years after starting antiretroviral therapy. The receptors originated from a woman aged 45 to 65 with HIV. Each CDR3 is given with its conserved first and last residue. A D gene is named only where the DNA matches it firmly. The listing skips clone size in some rows; elsewhere it reads once, few, many or a size class.

clone size: NA
D gene: NA
J gene: TRBJ2-5
V gene: TRBV5-1
CDR3 DNA: TGCGCCAGCAGCTTCGCGGGCAGTACCCAAGAGACCCAGTACTTC
CDR3 protein: CASSFAGSTQETQYF

clone size: NA
D gene: NA
J gene: TRBJ1-1
V gene: TRBV6-5
CDR3 DNA: TGTGCCAGCAGTTACCGGGTGAACACTGAAGCTTTCTTT
CDR3 protein: CASSYRVNTEAFF

clone size: NA
D gene: NA
J gene: TRBJ1-5
V gene: TRBV4-2
CDR3 DNA: TGTGCCAGCAGCCAAGTTGTAGGTCAGCCCCAGCATTTT
CDR3 protein: CASSQVVGQPQHF

clone size: NA
D gene: NA
J gene: TRBJ2-5
V gene: TRBV5-1
CDR3 DNA: TGCGCCAGCAGCGGCAGGACAGACCTCGGTTCGGGAGAGACCCAGTACTTC
CDR3 protein: CASSGRTDLGSGETQYF

clone size: once
D gene: NA
J gene: TRBJ1-3
V gene: TRBV15
CDR3 DNA: TGTGCCACCAGCAGAAAGCAGGGAAACACCATATATTTT
CDR3 protein: CATSRKQGNTIYF

clone size: NA
D gene: TRBD2
J gene: TRBJ2-3
V gene: TRBV25-1
CDR3 DNA: TGTGCCTCCACTCGGACTAGCGGGAGGGCCAATGTAGGAGATACGCAGTATTTT
CDR3 protein: CASTRTSGRANVGDTQYF

clone size: NA
D gene: NA
J gene: TRBJ1-5
V gene: TRBV6-1
CDR3 DNA: TGTGCCAGCAGTGACGTACTGATTAGCAATCAGCCCCAGCATTTT
CDR3 protein: CASSDVLISNQPQHF

clone size: NA
D gene: TRBD1
J gene: TRBJ2-7
V gene: TRBV5-6
CDR3 DNA: TGTGCCAGCACCTGGACAGGGATCTACGAGCAGTACTTC
CDR3 protein: CASTWTGIYEQYF

clone size: NA
D gene: NA
J gene: TRBJ2-3
V gene: TRBV15
CDR3 DNA: TGTGCCACCAGCAGAGAGGCAAATGTATTTAGTTCGACAGATACGCAGTATTTT
CDR3 protein: CATSREANVFSSTDTQYF

clone size: NA
D gene: TRBD2
J gene: TRBJ2-5
V gene: TRBV28
CDR3 DNA: TGTGCCAGCAGTAGCCCTAGCGGGAGCTTTCGAGAGACCCAGTACTTC
CDR3 protein: CASSSPSGSFRETQYF

clone size: NA
D gene: NA
J gene: TRBJ2-1
V gene: TRBV6-5
CDR3 DNA: TGTGCCAGCAGTCTCAACCCCAGCAGTGAGCAGTTCTTC
CDR3 protein: CASSLNPSSEQFF

clone size: NA
D gene: TRBD2
J gene: TRBJ2-3
V gene: TRBV7-3
CDR3 DNA: TGTGCCAGCAGCCCGGGACTAGCGACAGATACGCAGTATTTT
CDR3 protein: CASSPGLATDTQYF

clone size: NA
D gene: NA
J gene: TRBJ1-1
V gene: TRBV5-1
CDR3 DNA: TGCGCCAGCAGCTCCTCGACAGGATTGAACACTGAAGCTTTCTTT
CDR3 protein: CASSSSTGLNTEAFF

clone size: NA
D gene: NA
J gene: TRBJ2-3
V gene: TRBV13
CDR3 DNA: TGTGCCAGCAGCTTACGAGGTCCCCAAGCAGATACGCAGTATTTT
CDR3 protein: CASSLRGPQADTQYF

clone size: once
D gene: TRBD1
J gene: TRBJ2-7
V gene: TRBV7-2
CDR3 DNA: TGTGCCAGCAGCGGTCTCAGGGGGTTAGAGCAGTACTTC
CDR3 protein: CASSGLRGLEQYF

clone size: NA
D gene: TRBD2
J gene: TRBJ2-5
V gene: TRBV11-2
CDR3 DNA: TGTGCCAGCAGCTTAGATCGGGGGACTAGCGTTGAGACCCAGTACTTC
CDR3 protein: CASSLDRGTSVETQYF

clone size: NA
D gene: NA
J gene: TRBJ1-5
V gene: TRBV28
CDR3 DNA: TGTGCCAGCAGTTTAGGGGGGAGACAGCCCCAGCATTTT
CDR3 protein: CASSLGGRQPQHF

clone size: few
D gene: NA
J gene: TRBJ1-5
V gene: TRBV6-5
CDR3 DNA: TGTGCCAGCAGCCGCCAGGGGTTACAGCCCCAGCATTTT
CDR3 protein: CASSRQGLQPQHF

clone size: NA
D gene: TRBD1
J gene: TRBJ2-2
V gene: TRBV7-8
CDR3 DNA: TGTGCCAGCAGCTTTTGGGGACAGGGGAACACCGGGGAGCTGTTTTTT
CDR3 protein: CASSFWGQGNTGELFF

clone size: NA
D gene: NA
J gene: TRBJ2-3
V gene: TRBV7-2
CDR3 DNA: TGTGCCAGCAGCTCGCCGGGACGGACGCACACAGATACGCAGTATTTT
CDR3 protein: CASSSPGRTHTDTQYF

clone size: NA
D gene: NA
J gene: TRBJ2-7
V gene: TRBV11-1
CDR3 DNA: TGTGCCAGCAGCTTATCAGGCGGGTGGGGCTACGAGCAGTACTTC
CDR3 protein: CASSLSGGWGYEQYF

clone size: NA
D gene: TRBD2
J gene: TRBJ2-1
V gene: TRBV2
CDR3 DNA: TGTGCCAGCAGTGAACTAGCGGATAATTACGATGAGCAGTTCTTC
CDR3 protein: CASSELADNYDEQFF

clone size: NA
D gene: TRBD1
J gene: TRBJ2-7
V gene: TRBV28
CDR3 DNA: TGTGCCAGCACCCTGGGGACAGGGGCTTTTTACGAGCAGTACTTC
CDR3 protein: CASTLGTGAFYEQYF

clone size: NA
D gene: TRBD2
J gene: TRBJ2-7
V gene: TRBV6-6
CDR3 DNA: TGTGCCAGCACCCCGGGACTAGCGGGAGACGAGCAGTACTTC
CDR3 protein: CASTPGLAGDEQYF

clone size: NA
D gene: TRBD2
J gene: TRBJ2-7
V gene: TRBV29-1
CDR3 DNA: TGCAGCGTTGCCCGGTCTAGCGGACCCTACGAGCAGTACTTC
CDR3 protein: CSVARSSGPYEQYF

clone size: once
D gene: TRBD2
J gene: TRBJ2-1
V gene: TRBV5-1
CDR3 DNA: TGCGCCAGCAGCTTGGAACTAGCGGGATACAATGAGCAGTTCTTC
CDR3 protein: CASSLELAGYNEQFF

clone size: NA
D gene: TRBD1
J gene: TRBJ2-1
V gene: TRBV28
CDR3 DNA: TGTGCCAGCAGATGGACAGGAGACTACAATGAGCAGTTCTTC
CDR3 protein: CASRWTGDYNEQFF

clone size: once
D gene: NA
J gene: TRBJ2-7
V gene: TRBV7-8
CDR3 DNA: TGTGCCAGCAGCTTAATCCAAGTCGAGCAGTACTTC
CDR3 protein: CASSLIQVEQYF

clone size: once
D gene: NA
J gene: TRBJ2-7
V gene: TRBV6-5
CDR3 DNA: TGTGCCAGCAGTTACTCGGCTAGCCCCATCTACGAGCAGTACTTC
CDR3 protein: CASSYSASPIYEQYF

clone size: NA
D gene: TRBD2
J gene: TRBJ2-7
V gene: TRBV9
CDR3 DNA: TGTGCCAGCAGCGTGACTAGCGGGATCTACGAGCAGTACTTC
CDR3 protein: CASSVTSGIYEQYF

clone size: NA
D gene: TRBD2
J gene: TRBJ2-7
V gene: TRBV6-1
CDR3 DNA: TGTGCCAGCAGTGAAGTAATCACTAGCGACAGCAATTCCTACGAGCAGTACTTC
CDR3 protein: CASSEVITSDSNSYEQYF

clone size: NA
D gene: NA
J gene: TRBJ1-5
V gene: TRBV23-1
CDR3 DNA: TGCGCCAGCAGTCAATGTGTCTACAACAGGGTCCTCGGCAATCAGCCCCAGCATTTT
CDR3 protein: CASSQCVYNRVLGNQPQHF

clone size: NA
D gene: TRBD2
J gene: TRBJ2-1
V gene: TRBV19
CDR3 DNA: TGTGCCAGCACACTAGCGGGGGGGGACAATGAGCAGTTCTTC
CDR3 protein: CASTLAGGDNEQFF

clone size: NA
D gene: TRBD1
J gene: TRBJ1-4
V gene: TRBV7-3
CDR3 DNA: TGTGCCAGCAGCTTCCCCGGGCAGGGGGGTCGAGGGAACACTAATGAAAAACTGTTTTTT
CDR3 protein: CASSFPGQGGRGNTNEKLFF

clone size: NA
D gene: NA
J gene: TRBJ1-1
V gene: TRBV5-6
CDR3 DNA: TGTGCCAGCGGGAAGCGAAGAAACACTGAAGCTTTCTTT
CDR3 protein: CASGKRRNTEAFF

clone size: NA
D gene: NA
J gene: TRBJ2-1
V gene: TRBV6-6
CDR3 DNA: TGTGCCAGCAGTTACGGCGGAAGCTCCTACAATGAGCAGTTCTTC
CDR3 protein: CASSYGGSSYNEQFF

clone size: NA
D gene: NA
J gene: TRBJ2-1
V gene: TRBV28
CDR3 DNA: TGTGCCAGCAGTCTGGACAGCCGCCCCTACAATGAGCAGTTCTTC
CDR3 protein: CASSLDSRPYNEQFF

clone size: NA
D gene: TRBD1
J gene: TRBJ2-1
V gene: TRBV7-3
CDR3 DNA: TGTGCCAGCAGCACTAGACAGGGGGCGGACAATGAGCAGTTCTTC
CDR3 protein: CASSTRQGADNEQFF

clone size: NA
D gene: NA
J gene: TRBJ1-3
V gene: TRBV7-6
CDR3 DNA: TGTGCCAGCAGTTCTAGATCCTCTGGAAACACCATATATTTT
CDR3 protein: CASSSRSSGNTIYF

clone size: NA
D gene: NA
J gene: TRBJ2-1
V gene: TRBV7-8
CDR3 DNA: TGTGCCAGCAGCCCCCGGACCATTCTAATAGATGAGCAGTTCTTC
CDR3 protein: CASSPRTILIDEQFF

clone size: NA
D gene: NA
J gene: TRBJ2-2
V gene: TRBV19
CDR3 DNA: TGTGCCAGTAGTATCCCTGTTTCGTCTGCGAACACCGGGGAGCTGTTTTTT
CDR3 protein: CASSIPVSSANTGELFF

clone size: once
D gene: NA
J gene: TRBJ2-3
V gene: TRBV4-3
CDR3 DNA: TGCGCCAGCAGCCAAGATTTGGGCAGTACAGATACGCAGTATTTT
CDR3 protein: CASSQDLGSTDTQYF

clone size: NA
D gene: NA
J gene: TRBJ2-7
V gene: TRBV6-5
CDR3 DNA: TGTGCCAGCAGTTACTCTAGGCAGACGGGGGACGAGCAGTACTTC
CDR3 protein: CASSYSRQTGDEQYF

clone size: NA
D gene: NA
J gene: TRBJ2-3
V gene: TRBV4-2
CDR3 DNA: TGTGCCAGCAGCCAAGGAGGGCTATTACTAGATACGCAGTATTTT
CDR3 protein: CASSQGGLLLDTQYF

clone size: NA
D gene: TRBD2
J gene: TRBJ2-1
V gene: TRBV19
CDR3 DNA: TGTGCCAGTAGTATTGTGGGGCTAGCGGCCTCCTACAATGAGCAGTTCTTC
CDR3 protein: CASSIVGLAASYNEQFF

clone size: NA
D gene: TRBD2
J gene: TRBJ2-7
V gene: TRBV11-1
CDR3 DNA: TGTGCCAGCAGGCCCGGGACTAGCGGATACGAGCAGTACTTC
CDR3 protein: CASRPGTSGYEQYF

clone size: few
D gene: NA
J gene: TRBJ2-7
V gene: TRBV27
CDR3 DNA: TGTGCCAGCAGTTTTGCTGGTTCCTACGAGCAGTACTTC
CDR3 protein: CASSFAGSYEQYF

clone size: NA
D gene: NA
J gene: TRBJ1-4
V gene: TRBV5-1
CDR3 DNA: TGCGCCAGCAGCTTAGGAGGACAGTCAAATGAAAAACTGTTTTTT
CDR3 protein: CASSLGGQSNEKLFF

clone size: NA
D gene: NA
J gene: TRBJ2-2
V gene: TRBV5-6
CDR3 DNA: TGTGCCAGCAGCGGCAGGGGGGTAATCGGGGAGCTGTTTTTT
CDR3 protein: CASSGRGVIGELFF

clone size: NA
D gene: NA
J gene: TRBJ1-2
V gene: TRBV7-2
CDR3 DNA: TGTGCCAGCAGCTTAGCGTTAGGAGATGGCTACACCTTC
CDR3 protein: CASSLALGDGYTF

clone size: NA
D gene: TRBD2
J gene: TRBJ2-7
V gene: TRBV18
CDR3 DNA: TGTGCCAGCTCACTGGGACTAGCGGGAGAAGGCGAGCAGTACTTC
CDR3 protein: CASSLGLAGEGEQYF

clone size: NA
D gene: NA
J gene: TRBJ2-6
V gene: TRBV10-1
CDR3 DNA: TGCGCCAGCAATTCGAGGGGCAAAAGCTCTGGGGCCAACGTCCTGACTTTC
CDR3 protein: CASNSRGKSSGANVLTF

clone size: once
D gene: TRBD1
J gene: TRBJ1-2
V gene: TRBV18
CDR3 DNA: TGTGCCAGCTCACAGAAGACAGGGGTGGATGGCTACACCTTC
CDR3 protein: CASSQKTGVDGYTF

clone size: NA
D gene: NA
J gene: TRBJ2-5
V gene: TRBV7-6
CDR3 DNA: TGTGCCAGCAGCTTAGGGTCCGGGCGGGAGACCCAGTACTTC
CDR3 protein: CASSLGSGRETQYF

clone size: NA
D gene: NA
J gene: TRBJ2-3
V gene: TRBV9
CDR3 DNA: TGTGCCAGCAGCGTAGCGGGAGCAACGGATACGCAGTATTTT
CDR3 protein: CASSVAGATDTQYF

clone size: few
D gene: NA
J gene: TRBJ2-7
V gene: TRBV4-1
CDR3 DNA: TGCGCCAGCAGCCAAGATTTTGGGGACTCCTACGAGCAGTACTTC
CDR3 protein: CASSQDFGDSYEQYF

clone size: NA
D gene: NA
J gene: TRBJ2-5
V gene: TRBV6-6
CDR3 DNA: TGTGCCAGCAGTTACTTAGGACGGCAAGAGACCCAGTACTTC
CDR3 protein: CASSYLGRQETQYF

clone size: NA
D gene: NA
J gene: TRBJ2-1
V gene: TRBV19
CDR3 DNA: TGTGCCAGTAGTCTCCCTCCCAGTCCCAATGAGCAGTTCTTC
CDR3 protein: CASSLPPSPNEQFF

clone size: NA
D gene: NA
J gene: TRBJ2-7
V gene: TRBV6-6
CDR3 DNA: TGTGCCAGCAGCATAATAAGGGGGGGCGAGCAGTACTTC
CDR3 protein: CASSIIRGGEQYF

clone size: NA
D gene: NA
J gene: TRBJ1-5
V gene: TRBV19
CDR3 DNA: TGTGCCAGTAGTATAGAGTGGAGCAATCAGCCCCAGCATTTT
CDR3 protein: CASSIEWSNQPQHF